Following are 25 T cell receptor beta chains from one sample sequenced in a study of T cell changes during pregnancy in multiple sclerosis. TCRdb's copy holds only in-frame clones and misses some; the assay was immunoSEQ multiplex PCR. This sample has about 59,000 clones; roughly 94% occur once, and the top ten carry under 3%. Sequenced material: CD8+ T cells from peripheral blood mononuclear cells, taken after pregnancy. These receptors were obtained from a female donor with multiple sclerosis, enrolled in a pregnancy study.

The J gene is TRBJ1-5, the V gene TRBV7-8, with a weak D call TRBD1 (5 bases). CDR1 and CDR2 from the germline V gene are SGHVS and FQNEAQ. Deletions cut 2 bases from V and 0 bases from J, with 14 bases between. The CDR3 is 17 amino acids. CDR3 nucleotide sequence: TGTGCCAGCAGCTTAACAGGACGGACCGATAGCAATCAGCCCCAGCATTTT. This codes for CASSLTGRTDSNQPQHF. The complete variable domain, with remaining parts taken from reference TRBV7-8 and TRBJ1-5, reads GAGVSQSPRYKVAKRGQDVALRCDPISGHVSLFWYQQALGQGPEFLTYFQNEAQLDKSGLPSDRFFAERPEGSVSTLKIQRTQQEDSAVYLCASSLTGRTDSNQPQHFGDGTRLSIL.

V is TRBV7-9 and J is TRBJ2-3; TRBD2 is a possible D gene (6 bases). The CDR3 loop spans 15 amino acids. CDR1 SEHNR and CDR2 FQNEAQ come from the germline V gene (reference sequence). V shed 6 bases and J shed 0 bases, with 13 bases lying between them. The CDR3 DNA reads as TGTGCCAGCAGTCCCGTTGGGGGGAGCACAGATACGCAGTATTTT. Amino acids: CASSPVGGSTDTQYF.

The chain uses TRBV9 and TRBJ1-2, with 8 bases fitting TRBD1. The CDR3 runs to 15 residues. V lost 1 base to trimming and J lost 4 bases; unmatched junction nucleotides: 6. From germline, CDR1 is SGDLS and CDR2 YYNGEE. As DNA, the CDR3 is TGTGCCAGCAGCGTATCAGGGGGCGGCGGCTATGGCTACACCTTC. As protein: CASSVSGGGGYGYTF.

With regard to this clone: The limits of the CDR3 on the DNA are not certain, so only TCRdb's listed CDR3 is given. The gene calls are TRBV19 and TRBJ2-5; TRBD2, the table's D call, was not compared with the DNA. Germline assignment: CDR1 LNHDA and CDR2 SQIVND (reference sequence). The CDR3 contains 17 residues when both ends are counted. The CDR3 reads CASSMFGAGVGQETQYF.

The rearrangement links TRBV6-1 to TRBJ2-7, with 9 nucleotides matching TRBD1. Germline V gene lookup returns CDR1 MNHNS and CDR2 SASEGT. This CDR3 has 15 amino acids. Germline trimming cut 1 base from V and 1 base from J; bases unmatched to any gene: 2. The CDR3 DNA is TGTGCCAGCAGTGAAGAGACAGGGGGTTCCTACGAGCAGTACTTC. Its protein product is CASSEETGGSYEQYF.

DNA for the CDR3: TGTGCCAGCAGTTTAGCGGGAGAGACCGGGGAGCTGTTTTTT. Protein product: CASSLAGETGELFF. V is TRBV27 and J is TRBJ2-2; TRBD2 matches at 7 bases. The CDR3 contains 14 residues. Germline loops: CDR1 MNHEY, CDR2 SMNVEV (reference sequence). The junction had 2 bases not matched to a gene; V was cut back by 2 bases and J by 5 bases.

The gene calls are TRBV27 and TRBJ1-3; the D is unclear. V was cut by 5 bases and J by 0 bases, with 5 bases left in between. This CDR3 is 13 amino acids long. The germline CDR1 and CDR2 sequences are MNHEY and SMNVEV (reference sequence). The CDR3 DNA sequence: TGTGCCAGCAGTCCCCACTCTGGAAACACCATATATTTT. Amino acids: CASSPHSGNTIYF.

This sequence joins TRBV6-4 and TRBJ2-1, with 7 bases matching TRBD2. V lost 6 bases, J lost 4 bases, and 6 bases stayed unmatched. The CDR3 is made up of 14 amino acids. CDR1 is MRHNA and CDR2 is SNTAGT in the germline V gene. The CDR3 DNA reads as TGTGCCAGCAGAGAGTCTAGCGGATACAATGAGCAGTTCTTC. As protein: CASRESSGYNEQFF.

V usage is TRBV15 and J usage is TRBJ2-3; no firm D call. The CDR3 sequence is 16 residues long. V lost 0 bases and J 0 bases, leaving 10 bases between the germline ends. The germline CDR1 and CDR2 sequences are LNHNV and YYDKDF (reference sequence). The CDR3 DNA sequence: TGTGCCACCAGCAGAGATCGGGTGGAAAGCACAGATACGCAGTATTTT. It translates to CATSRDRVESTDTQYF.

The chain is built from TRBV2 and TRBJ1-2; D perhaps matches TRBD1 (6 bases). The CDR3 contains 10 residues. In germline, CDR1 is SNHLY, CDR2 FYNNEI. V was trimmed by 8 bases and J by 9 bases, leaving 10 bases between them. This CDR3 is CASGGARYTF. The CDR3 DNA reads as TGTGCCAGCGGGGGGGCCCGCTACACCTTC.

The rearrangement links TRBV7-8 to TRBJ2-3, with TRBD1 matching 7 bases. Germline values: CDR1 SGHVS, CDR2 FQNEAQ. The CDR3 extends over 14 amino acids. The V segment lost 2 bases and the J segment 4 bases; nucleotides outside the gene matches: 3. The CDR3 DNA is TGTGCCAGCAGCTTATATCAGGGGGCAGATACGCAGTATTTT. Amino acid sequence: CASSLYQGADTQYF.

The V gene is TRBV4-1, the J gene TRBJ1-1; perhaps TRBD1 as D (6 bases). V shed 1 base and J shed 1 base, with 19 bases lying between them. This CDR3 contains 18 residues. The germline V gene encodes CDR1 MGHRA and CDR2 YSYEKL. This CDR3 is CASSQVNFREQGNTEAFF. The CDR3, as DNA: TGCGCCAGCAGCCAAGTAAATTTTCGGGAACAGGGGAACACTGAAGCTTTCTTT.

The CDR3 sequence: CASSLGRGTDTQYF. CDR3 bases: TGTGCCAGCAGCTTGGGGAGGGGCACAGATACGCAGTATTTT. The chain joins TRBV11-2 to TRBJ2-3, with 7 bases identical to TRBD2. Germline CDR1 SGHAT, CDR2 FQNNGV. After removal of 3 bases from V and 1 base from J, the junction contained 1 base not matched to a gene. CDR3 length: 14 amino acids.

This chain uses TRBV4-1 with TRBJ2-1; 14 bases align to TRBD2. J gave up 4 bases and V 4 bases, and 6 bases lay outside the gene matches. The CDR3 loop spans 17 amino acids. Germline V gene lookup returns CDR1 MGHRA and CDR2 YSYEKL. This chain's CDR3 is CASSPGTSGSLYNEQFF. For the CDR3, the DNA is TGCGCCAGCAGCCCCGGGACTAGCGGGAGCCTTTACAATGAGCAGTTCTTC.

This chain links TRBV27 with TRBJ2-1; possible D gene TRBD2, 5 bases. The germline V gene encodes CDR1 MNHEY and CDR2 SMNVEV (reference sequence). This CDR3 is built from 14 residues. V lost 5 bases and J 2 bases, leaving 10 bases between the germline ends. The CDR3 DNA sequence: TGTGCCAGCAGTGCGGAGGTAACCTACAATGAGCAGTTCTTC. Encoded protein: CASSAEVTYNEQFF.

This clone was counted ten times or more. The chain has TRBV5-4 and TRBJ2-1, with 8 bases matching TRBD2. J gave up 4 bases and V 3 bases, and 12 bases lay outside the gene matches. The CDR3 extends over 17 amino acids. Germline V gene data show CDR1 as SGHNT and CDR2 as YYREEE (reference sequence). The chain's CDR3 is CASSWLIGREAYNEQFF. CDR3 DNA: TGTGCCAGCAGCTGGTTGATCGGGAGGGAGGCGTACAATGAGCAGTTCTTC.

The chain recombines TRBV6-5 with TRBJ2-7, with 7 bases fitting TRBD1. V shed 2 bases and J 4 bases; nucleotides not matched to a gene: 2. The V gene's germline CDR1 is MNHEY and CDR2 SVGAGI. The CDR3 has 13 amino acids. CDR3 nucleotides: TGTGCCAGCAGTTACGACAGGGCGTACGAGCAGTACTTC. This codes for CASSYDRAYEQYF.

This clone has a single count. The rearrangement joins TRBV10-3 to TRBJ1-1; 7 bases map to TRBD1. J lost 3 bases, V lost 3 bases, and 4 bases had no gene match. CDR1 and CDR2 (germline): ENHRY, SYGVKD. The CDR3 spans 14 residues. The CDR3 DNA reads as TGTGCCATCAGTGATCATGACAGGGACACTGAAGCTTTCTTT. Translation gives CAISDHDRDTEAFF.

The gene calls are TRBV28 and TRBJ1-2; 10 bases align to TRBD1. The CDR3 spans 17 residues. J lost 4 bases, V lost 3 bases, and 11 bases had no gene match. In germline, CDR1 is MDHEN, CDR2 SYDVKM. CDR3 region: CASSFPGTGEITYGYTF. CDR3 DNA sequence: TGTGCCAGCAGTTTTCCCGGGACAGGGGAAATAACCTATGGCTACACCTTC.

This chain uses TRBV27 with TRBJ2-7; 9 bases fit TRBD1. CDR3 length: 14 residues. Germline V gene sequence: CDR1 MNHEY, CDR2 SMNVEV (reference sequence). J gave up 0 bases and V 4 bases, and 1 base lay outside the gene matches. The CDR3 here is CASSYRGLSYEQYF. CDR3 in DNA: TGTGCCAGCAGTTACAGGGGGCTCTCCTACGAGCAGTACTTC.

The rearrangement joins TRBV6-5 to TRBJ2-2; possible D gene TRBD1, 6 bases. The germline gives CDR1 MNHEY, CDR2 SVGAGI. Deletions cut 6 bases from V and 7 bases from J, with 15 bases between. CDR3 length: 14 amino acids. The CDR3 sequence: CASRPGEGNGELFF. In nucleotides, the CDR3 is TGTGCCAGCAGGCCAGGGGAAGGGAACGGGGAGCTGTTTTTT.

The chain employs TRBV14 and TRBJ1-2; TRBD1 agrees at 9 bases. J gave up 8 bases and V 2 bases, and 6 bases lay outside the gene matches. CDR1 SGHDN and CDR2 FVKESK come from the germline V gene. This CDR3 comprises 14 residues. The CDR3 nucleotides read TGTGCCAGCAGCCAACTACAGGGGGCAGACGGCTACACCTTC. Protein sequence: CASSQLQGADGYTF.

In its sample, this clone was seen once. The CDR3 DNA follows: TGTGCCTGCCAGGGTCTTCCCCCTGAAGCTTTCTTT. Residues: CACQGLPPEAFF. This chain connects TRBV30 to TRBJ1-1; tentatively, D is TRBD1 (5 bases). Trimming shortened V by 6 bases and J by 6 bases, and 14 bases separated the two germline ends. Germline V gives CDR1 GTSNPN, CDR2 SVGIG (reference sequence). This CDR3 has 12 residues.

CDR3 protein: CAITRDRATYEQYF. CDR3 DNA sequence: TGTGCCATCACCAGGGACAGGGCTACCTACGAGCAGTACTTC. This rearrangement joins TRBV10-3 to TRBJ2-7; 9 bases agree with TRBD1. Germline V CDR1 and CDR2: ENHRY, SYGVKD. The CDR3 is 14 amino acids. The V gene end was trimmed by 7 bases and the J gene end by 2 bases; junction bases not matched to a gene: 6.

The chain is built from TRBV28 and TRBJ1-2, with TRBD1 matching 10 bases. The CDR3 loop spans 13 amino acids. The junction had 1 base not matched to a gene; V was cut back by 5 bases and J by 4 bases. Looked up from germline, CDR1 is MDHEN and CDR2 is SYDVKM. The CDR3 here is CASSRQGAYGYTF. DNA for the CDR3: TGTGCCAGCAGTAGACAGGGGGCCTATGGCTACACCTTC.